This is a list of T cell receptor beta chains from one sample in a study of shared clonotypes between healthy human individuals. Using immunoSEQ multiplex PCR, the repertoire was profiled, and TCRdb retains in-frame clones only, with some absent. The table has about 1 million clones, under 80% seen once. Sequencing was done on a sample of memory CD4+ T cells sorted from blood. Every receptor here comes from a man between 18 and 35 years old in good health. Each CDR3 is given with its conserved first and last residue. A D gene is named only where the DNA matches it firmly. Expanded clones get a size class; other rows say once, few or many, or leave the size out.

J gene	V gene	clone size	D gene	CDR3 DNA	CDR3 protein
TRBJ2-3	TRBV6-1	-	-	TGTGCCAGCAGTGAACGGGGTAGGGAGACAGATACGCAGTATTTT	CASSERGRETDTQYF
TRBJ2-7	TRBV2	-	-	TGTGCCAGCAGTGAAGACAGGGTTAGTTCCTACGAGCAGTACTTC	CASSEDRVSSYEQYF
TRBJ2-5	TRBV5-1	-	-	TGCGCCAGCAGCTTGGAGGGGCAGGCCTCTCGTGGGACCCAGTACTTC	CASSLEGQASRGTQYF
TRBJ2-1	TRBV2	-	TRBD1	TGTGCCAGCAGCGAATCTGGAAGGGACAGGGTTATCTTC	CASSESGRDRVIF
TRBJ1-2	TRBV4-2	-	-	TGTGCCAGCAGCCCGGGACGGAGAACTAACTATGGCTACACCTTC	CASSPGRRTNYGYTF
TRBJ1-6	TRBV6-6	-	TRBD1	TGTGCCAGCAGTTACGGGACAGGTGCAAATTCACCCCTCCACTTT	CASSYGTGANSPLHF
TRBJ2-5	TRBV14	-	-	TGTGCCAGCAGCAAAGGGGCTTACCAAGAGACCCAGTACTTC	CASSKGAYQETQYF
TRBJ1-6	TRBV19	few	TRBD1	TGTGCCAGTAGTAAGGGGACAGGGTACTCACCCCTCCACTTT	CASSKGTGYSPLHF
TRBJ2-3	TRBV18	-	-	TGTGCCAGCTCACCACTCCCAGCAGATACGCAGTATTTT	CASSPLPADTQYF
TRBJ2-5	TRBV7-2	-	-	TGTGCCAGCAGCTTAGGCGGAGGGGGTACGGGGACCCAGTACTTC	CASSLGGGGTGTQYF
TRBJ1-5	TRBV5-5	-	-	TGTGCCAGCAGCTTGCTGGCGGGCAATCAGCCCCAGCATTTT	CASSLLAGNQPQHF
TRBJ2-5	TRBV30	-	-	TGTGCCTGGAGTGTAGGCAGCCAAGAGACCCAGTACTTC	CAWSVGSQETQYF
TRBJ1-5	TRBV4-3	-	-	TGCGCCAGCAGCCAAAGGGCGGGAGGGCCCAATCAGCCCCAGCATTTT	CASSQRAGGPNQPQHF
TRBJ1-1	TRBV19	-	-	TGTGCCAGTAGTGAGACCGGGACGGCGAACACTGAAGCTTTCTTT	CASSETGTANTEAFF
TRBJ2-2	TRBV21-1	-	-	TGCCAGCTGGGCGGCGGGGAGCTGTTTTTT	CQLGGGELFF
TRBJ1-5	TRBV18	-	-	TGTGCCAGCTCACCAGGCGGCAATCAGCCCCAGCATTTT	CASSPGGNQPQHF
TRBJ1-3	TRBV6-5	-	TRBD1	TGTGCCAGCAGCCCCGACAGGGAGACGGGAAACACCATATATTTT	CASSPDRETGNTIYF
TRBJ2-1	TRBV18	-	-	TGTGCCAGCTCACCAACCTTGGCCAATGAGCAGTTCTTC	CASSPTLANEQFF
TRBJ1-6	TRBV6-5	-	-	TGTGCCAGCAGTTACGGAGGAGGGACCACCAATTCACCCCTCCACTTT	CASSYGGGTTNSPLHF
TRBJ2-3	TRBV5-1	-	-	TGCGCCAGCAGAAAAGAGGGACTGAGCACAGATACGCAGTATTTT	CASRKEGLSTDTQYF
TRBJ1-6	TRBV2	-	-	TGTGCCAGCCGATTGTCCTATACTTCACCCCTCCACTTT	CASRLSYTSPLHF
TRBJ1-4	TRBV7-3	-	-	TGTGCCAGCAGCCCTAAGGGGAGGGCTGAAAAACTGTTTTTT	CASSPKGRAEKLFF
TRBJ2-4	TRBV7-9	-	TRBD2	TGTGCCAGCAGCTTAGGAGCTAGCGGGGAAGCCAAAAACATTCAGTACTTC	CASSLGASGEAKNIQYF
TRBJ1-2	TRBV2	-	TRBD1	TGTGCCAGCAGTGAAGAGTCGCTGAGGGCAGGGGGTGGCTACACCTTC	CASSEESLRAGGGYTF
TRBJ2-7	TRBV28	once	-	TGTGCCAGCAGTTTATCCCGTAGTGGGCGCAACTACTACGAGCAGTACTTC	CASSLSRSGRNYYEQYF
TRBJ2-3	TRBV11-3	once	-	TGTGCCAGCAGCTTAGGAGCGGCTAGCACAGATACGCAGTATTTT	CASSLGAASTDTQYF
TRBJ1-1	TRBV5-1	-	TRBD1	TGCGCCAGCAGCCCCAGACAGGGAGTTGAAGCTTTCTTT	CASSPRQGVEAFF
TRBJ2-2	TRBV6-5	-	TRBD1	TGTGCCAGCAGTTCCGGGACAGAGAACACCGGGGAGCTGTTTTTT	CASSSGTENTGELFF
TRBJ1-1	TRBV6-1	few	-	TGTGCCAGCAGCCTATTGAACACTGAAGCTTTCTTT	CASSLLNTEAFF
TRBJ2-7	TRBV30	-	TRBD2	TGTGCCTGGGCCCAAGCGGGAGCGCGCGAGCAGTACTTC	CAWAQAGAREQYF
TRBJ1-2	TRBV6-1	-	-	TGTGCCAGCAGACCAGGTTTTGGCTACACCTTC	CASRPGFGYTF
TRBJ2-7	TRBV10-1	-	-	TGCGCCAGCAGTGAGTCGGGACGGGGGCAGTACTTC	CASSESGRGQYF
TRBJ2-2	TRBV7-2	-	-	TGTGCCAGCAGCCGTTTTGGAAACACCGGGGAGCTGTTTTTT	CASSRFGNTGELFF
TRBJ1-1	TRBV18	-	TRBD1	TGTGCCAGCTCACTGAATTCGGGACAGGGGCACACTGAAGCTTTCTTT	CASSLNSGQGHTEAFF
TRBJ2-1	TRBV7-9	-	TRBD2	TGTGCCAGCAGCACCCAGCGGGAGGAGTCCTACAATGAGCAGTTCTTC	CASSTQREESYNEQFF
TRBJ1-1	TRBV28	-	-	TGTGCCAGCACCCCTATTGGCAGGAGAGCTTTCTTT	CASTPIGRRAFF
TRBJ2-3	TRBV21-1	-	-	TGTGCCAGCAGCAAAGGATCAGGGAGGCTAGCGGCCTCGGCCCCCGCAGATACGCAGTATTTT	CASSKGSGRLAASAPADTQYF
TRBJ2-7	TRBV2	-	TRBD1	TGTGCCAGCGGCCTGGAGAGGGGGCCTTACGAGCAGTACTTC	CASGLERGPYEQYF
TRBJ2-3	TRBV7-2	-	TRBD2	TGTGCCAGCAGCAGTGGACTAGCGGGGCACACAGATACGCAGTATTTT	CASSSGLAGHTDTQYF
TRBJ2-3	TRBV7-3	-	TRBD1	TGTGCCAGCAGCTTGGGACAGGGGGCAGATACGCAGTATTTT	CASSLGQGADTQYF
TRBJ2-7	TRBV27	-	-	TGTGCCAGCAGTCCGAGGATCCTCTCCGAGCAGTACTTC	CASSPRILSEQYF
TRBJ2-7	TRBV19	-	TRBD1	TGTGCCAGTAGTGAACAGGGGGCCGAGCAGTACTTC	CASSEQGAEQYF
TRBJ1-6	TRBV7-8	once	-	TGTGCCAGCAGCTTACTGGGCGGGCTAGGTTCTTCACCCCTCCACTTT	CASSLLGGLGSSPLHF
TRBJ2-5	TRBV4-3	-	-	TGCGCCAGCAGCCAAGACCGGGCAGCTGAGCGGACCCAGTACTTC	CASSQDRAAERTQYF
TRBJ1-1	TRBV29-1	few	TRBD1	TGCAGCGTTGATTTAGGACAGGGGGCGAAAGCTTTCTTT	CSVDLGQGAKAFF
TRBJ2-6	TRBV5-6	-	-	TGTGCCAGCAGCTCTCTGACAGGTGTTTCTGGGGCCAACGTCCTGACTTTC	CASSSLTGVSGANVLTF
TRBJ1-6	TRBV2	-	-	TGTGCCAGCAGTGAATCCGACAGGTCCAATTCACCCCTCCACTTT	CASSESDRSNSPLHF
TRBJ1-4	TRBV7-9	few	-	TGTGCCAGCAGCTTAAGTTTTACAGGGTTGGATGAAAAACTGTTTTTT	CASSLSFTGLDEKLFF
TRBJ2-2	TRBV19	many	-	TGTGCCAGTAGTTCCCCCCGGGTGGTACGGACCGGGGAGCTGTTTTTT	CASSSPRVVRTGELFF
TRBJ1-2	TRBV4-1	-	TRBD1	TGCGCCAGCAACGGACAGGGGAACTATGGCTACACCTTC	CASNGQGNYGYTF
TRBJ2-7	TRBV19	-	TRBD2	TGTGCCAGTAGTCCCGAGGGACTAGCGACCTACGAGCAGTACTTC	CASSPEGLATYEQYF
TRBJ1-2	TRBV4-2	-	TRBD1	TGTGCCAGCAGCCAAGATAGGACAGGGGGAGTTTACGGCTACACCTTC	CASSQDRTGGVYGYTF
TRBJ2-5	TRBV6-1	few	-	TGTGCCAGCAGTGAAGCGGTTATGGGGGCTACTAGGCGGGAGACCCAGTACTTC	CASSEAVMGATRRETQYF